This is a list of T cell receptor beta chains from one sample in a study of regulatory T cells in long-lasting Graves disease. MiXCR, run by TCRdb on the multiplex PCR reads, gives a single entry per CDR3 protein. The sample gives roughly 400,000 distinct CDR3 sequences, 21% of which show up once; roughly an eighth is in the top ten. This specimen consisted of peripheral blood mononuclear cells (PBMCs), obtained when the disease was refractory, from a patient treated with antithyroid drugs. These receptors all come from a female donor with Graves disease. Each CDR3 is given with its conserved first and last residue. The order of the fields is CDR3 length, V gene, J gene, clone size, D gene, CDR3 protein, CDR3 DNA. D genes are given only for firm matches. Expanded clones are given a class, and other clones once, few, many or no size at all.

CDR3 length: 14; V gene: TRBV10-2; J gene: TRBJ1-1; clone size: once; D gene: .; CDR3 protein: CASSESQGYTEAFF; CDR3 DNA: TGCGCCAGCAGTGAGTCGCAGGGCTACACTGAAGCTTTCTTT
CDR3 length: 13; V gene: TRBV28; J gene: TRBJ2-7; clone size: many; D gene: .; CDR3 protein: CASSLARVYEQYF; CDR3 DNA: TGTGCCAGCAGTTTAGCGAGGGTCTACGAGCAGTACTTC
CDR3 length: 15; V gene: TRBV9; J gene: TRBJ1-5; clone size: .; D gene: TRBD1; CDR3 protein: CASSVTGDPNQPQHF; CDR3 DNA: TGTGCCAGCAGCGTCACAGGGGACCCCAATCAGCCCCAGCATTTT
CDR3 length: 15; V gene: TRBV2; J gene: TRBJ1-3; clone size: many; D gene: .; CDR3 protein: CASSVAGLSGNTIYF; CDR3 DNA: TGTGCCAGCAGTGTAGCAGGCCTCTCTGGAAACACCATATATTTT
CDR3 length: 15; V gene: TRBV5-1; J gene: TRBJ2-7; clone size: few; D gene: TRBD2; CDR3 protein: CASSLELAGYYEQYF; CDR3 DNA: TGCGCCAGCAGCTTGGAACTAGCGGGATACTACGAGCAGTACTTC
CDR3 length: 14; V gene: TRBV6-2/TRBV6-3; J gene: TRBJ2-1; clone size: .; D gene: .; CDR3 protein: CASLQGISYNEQFF; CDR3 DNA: TGTGCCAGCCTCCAGGGGATCTCCTACAATGAGCAGTTCTTC
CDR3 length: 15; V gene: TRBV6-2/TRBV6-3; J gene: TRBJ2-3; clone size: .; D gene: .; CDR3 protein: CASSSFKTVTDTQYF; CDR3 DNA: TGTGCCAGCAGTTCCTTCAAGACTGTCACAGATACGCAGTATTTT
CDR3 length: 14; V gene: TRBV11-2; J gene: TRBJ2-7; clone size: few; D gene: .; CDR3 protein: CASSLAPGLNEQYF; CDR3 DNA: TGTGCCAGCAGCTTAGCTCCAGGTTTAAACGAGCAGTACTTC
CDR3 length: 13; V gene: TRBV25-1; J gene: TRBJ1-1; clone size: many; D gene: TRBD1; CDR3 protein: CASSEGTALSAFF; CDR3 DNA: TGTGCCAGCAGTGAAGGGACAGCCTTATCAGCTTTCTTT
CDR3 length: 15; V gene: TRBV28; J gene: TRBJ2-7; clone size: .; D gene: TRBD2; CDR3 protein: CASSSNLSGRYEQYF; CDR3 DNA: TGTGCCAGCAGTTCCAATTTGAGCGGGAGGTACGAGCAGTACTTC
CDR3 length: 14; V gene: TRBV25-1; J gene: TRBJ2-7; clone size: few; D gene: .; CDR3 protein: CASSELYSSYEQYF; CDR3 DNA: TGTGCCAGCAGTGAATTATACAGCTCCTACGAGCAGTACTTC
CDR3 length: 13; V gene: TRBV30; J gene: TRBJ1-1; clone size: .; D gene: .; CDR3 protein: CAWRPSLDTEAFF; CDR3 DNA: TGTGCCTGGAGACCCAGTTTGGACACTGAAGCTTTCTTT
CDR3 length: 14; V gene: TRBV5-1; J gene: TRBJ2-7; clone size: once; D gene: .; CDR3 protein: CASSLTGRTYEQYF; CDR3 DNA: TGCGCCAGCAGCTTGACGGGACGGACCTACGAGCAGTACTTC
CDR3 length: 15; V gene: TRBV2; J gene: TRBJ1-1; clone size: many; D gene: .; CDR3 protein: CASRSDGGADTEAFF; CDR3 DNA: TGTGCCAGCAGGTCGGACGGGGGCGCTGACACTGAAGCTTTCTTT
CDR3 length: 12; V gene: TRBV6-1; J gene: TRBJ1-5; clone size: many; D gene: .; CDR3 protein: CASRRGDQPQHF; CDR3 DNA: TGTGCCAGCAGGAGGGGAGATCAGCCCCAGCATTTT
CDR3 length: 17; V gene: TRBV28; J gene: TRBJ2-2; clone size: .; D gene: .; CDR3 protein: CASSFRTGPAKNGELFF; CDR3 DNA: TGTGCCAGCAGTTTTCGGACCGGTCCGGCGAAAAACGGGGAGCTGTTTTTT
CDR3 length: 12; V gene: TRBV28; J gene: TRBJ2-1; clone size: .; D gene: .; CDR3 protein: CASSFPGNEQFF; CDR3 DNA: TGTGCCAGCAGTTTCCCGGGAAATGAGCAGTTCTTC
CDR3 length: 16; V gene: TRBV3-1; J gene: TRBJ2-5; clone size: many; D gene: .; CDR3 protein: CASSQEGIRPGETQYF; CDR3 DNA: TGTGCCAGCAGCCAAGAAGGAATTAGGCCGGGAGAGACCCAGTACTTC
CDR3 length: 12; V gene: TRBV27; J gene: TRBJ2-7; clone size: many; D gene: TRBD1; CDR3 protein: CASWDRPYEQYF; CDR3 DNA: TGTGCCAGCTGGGACAGACCCTACGAGCAGTACTTC
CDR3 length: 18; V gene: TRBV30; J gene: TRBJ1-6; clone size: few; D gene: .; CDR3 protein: CAWEMGSRMSSYNSPLHF; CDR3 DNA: TGTGCCTGGGAGATGGGCAGCAGAATGAGCTCCTATAATTCACCCCTCCACTTT
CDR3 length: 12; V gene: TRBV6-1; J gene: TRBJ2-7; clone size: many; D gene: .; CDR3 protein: CASSETQRGQYF; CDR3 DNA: TGTGCCAGCAGTGAGACTCAACGGGGGCAGTACTTC
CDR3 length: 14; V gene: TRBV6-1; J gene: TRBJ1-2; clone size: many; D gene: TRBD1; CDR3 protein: CASTQGGANYGYTF; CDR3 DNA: TGTGCCAGCACCCAGGGGGGGGCTAACTATGGCTACACCTTC
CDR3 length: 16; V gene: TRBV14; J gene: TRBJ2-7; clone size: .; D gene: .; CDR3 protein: CASSPPSGSIAYEQYF; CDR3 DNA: TGTGCCAGCAGCCCCCCGTCGGGAAGCATCGCCTACGAGCAGTACTTC
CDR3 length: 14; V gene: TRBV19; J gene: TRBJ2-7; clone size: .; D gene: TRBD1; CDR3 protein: CATGPGQSSYEQYF; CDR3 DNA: TGTGCCACGGGCCCGGGACAGAGCTCCTACGAGCAGTACTTC
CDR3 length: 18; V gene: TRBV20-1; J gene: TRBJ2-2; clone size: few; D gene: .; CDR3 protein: CSAKGLPVSLMNTGELFF; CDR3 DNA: TGCAGTGCTAAGGGTTTACCCGTTTCCCTTATGAACACCGGGGAGCTGTTTTTT
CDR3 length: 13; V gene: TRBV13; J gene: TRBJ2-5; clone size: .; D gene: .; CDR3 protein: CASSFGAQVTQYF; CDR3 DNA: TGTGCCAGCAGCTTCGGGGCTCAAGTGACCCAGTACTTC
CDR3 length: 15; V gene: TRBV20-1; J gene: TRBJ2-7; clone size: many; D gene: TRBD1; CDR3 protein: CSAMSAGQGSYEQYF; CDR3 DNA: TGCAGTGCTATGAGCGCAGGACAGGGCTCCTACGAGCAGTACTTC
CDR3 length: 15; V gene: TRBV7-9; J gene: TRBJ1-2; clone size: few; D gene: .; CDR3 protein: CASSPFGEPGGGYTF; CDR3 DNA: TGTGCCAGCAGCCCGTTTGGGGAGCCCGGGGGTGGCTACACCTTC
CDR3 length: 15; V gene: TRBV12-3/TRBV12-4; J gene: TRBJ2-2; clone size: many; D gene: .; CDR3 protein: CASSPVQRGTGELFF; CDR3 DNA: TGTGCCAGCAGTCCTGTTCAAAGGGGCACCGGGGAGCTGTTTTTT
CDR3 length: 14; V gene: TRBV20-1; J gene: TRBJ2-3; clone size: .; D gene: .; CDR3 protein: CSASILAGTDTQYF; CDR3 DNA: TGCAGTGCCTCGATTTTAGCGGGCACAGATACGCAGTATTTT
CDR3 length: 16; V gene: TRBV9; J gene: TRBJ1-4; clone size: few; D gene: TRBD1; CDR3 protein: CASSVDRGRSGEKLFF; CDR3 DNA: TGTGCCAGCAGCGTAGACAGGGGGCGAAGTGGTGAAAAACTGTTTTTT
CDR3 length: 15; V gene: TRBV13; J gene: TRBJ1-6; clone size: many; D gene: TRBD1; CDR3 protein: CASSLTGGEHSPLHF; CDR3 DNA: TGTGCCAGCAGCTTAACAGGGGGCGAACATTCACCCCTCCACTTT
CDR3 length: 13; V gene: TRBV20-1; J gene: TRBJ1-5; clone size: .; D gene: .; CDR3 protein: CSARDRDNQPQHF; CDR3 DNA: TGCAGTGCTAGAGATAGGGACAATCAGCCCCAGCATTTT
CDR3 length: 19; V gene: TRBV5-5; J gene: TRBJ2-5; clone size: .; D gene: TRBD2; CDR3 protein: CASSSTIGLAGGLQETQYF; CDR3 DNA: TGTGCCAGCAGCTCAACGATTGGACTAGCGGGAGGGCTCCAAGAGACCCAGTACTTC
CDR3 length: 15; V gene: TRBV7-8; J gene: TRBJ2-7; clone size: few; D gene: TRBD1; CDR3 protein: CASSSGQGNWNEQYF; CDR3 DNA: TGTGCCAGCAGCTCGGGACAGGGGAATTGGAACGAGCAGTACTTC
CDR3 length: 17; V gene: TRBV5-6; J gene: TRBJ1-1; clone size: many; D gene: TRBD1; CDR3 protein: CASRSPWAGGWSTEAFF; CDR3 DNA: TGTGCCAGCAGGTCCCCTTGGGCAGGGGGATGGTCCACTGAAGCTTTCTTT
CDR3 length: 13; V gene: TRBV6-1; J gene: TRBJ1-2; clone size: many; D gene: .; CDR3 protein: CASRNRANYGYTF; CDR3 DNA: TGTGCCAGCAGAAACAGGGCTAACTATGGCTACACCTTC
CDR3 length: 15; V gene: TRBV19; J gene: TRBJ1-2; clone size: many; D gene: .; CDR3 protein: CASSNPIESNYGYTF; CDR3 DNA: TGTGCCAGTAGTAACCCCATCGAGTCTAACTATGGCTACACCTTC
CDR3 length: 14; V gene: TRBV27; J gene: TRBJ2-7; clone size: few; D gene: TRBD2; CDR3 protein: CASSFGLASYEQYF; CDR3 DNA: TGTGCCAGCAGCTTCGGACTAGCCTCCTACGAGCAGTACTTC
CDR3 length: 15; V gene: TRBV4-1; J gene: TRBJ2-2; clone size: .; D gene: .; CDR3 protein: CASSQGHPDTGELFF; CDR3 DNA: TGCGCCAGCAGCCAGGGACACCCGGACACCGGGGAGCTGTTTTTT
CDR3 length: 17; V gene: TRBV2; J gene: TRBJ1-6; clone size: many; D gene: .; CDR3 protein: CASSDMGHLLYNSPLHF; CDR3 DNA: TGTGCCAGCAGTGATATGGGACACCTATTGTATAATTCACCCCTCCACTTT
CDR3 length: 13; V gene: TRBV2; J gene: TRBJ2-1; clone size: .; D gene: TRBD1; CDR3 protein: CATGQAPYNEQFF; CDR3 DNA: TGTGCCACTGGACAGGCACCCTACAATGAGCAGTTCTTC
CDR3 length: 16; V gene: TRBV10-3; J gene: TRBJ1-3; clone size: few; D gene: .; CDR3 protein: CAISGNDGGSRNTIYF; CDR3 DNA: TGTGCCATCAGTGGGAATGACGGTGGGAGCAGAAACACCATATATTTT
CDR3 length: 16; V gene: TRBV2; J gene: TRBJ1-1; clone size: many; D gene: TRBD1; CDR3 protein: CASSEGGQLINTEAFF; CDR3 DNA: TGTGCCAGCAGTGAAGGGGGACAGCTGATTAACACTGAAGCTTTCTTT
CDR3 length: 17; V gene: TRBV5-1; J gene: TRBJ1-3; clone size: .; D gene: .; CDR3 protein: CASSLGSTQLSGNTIYF; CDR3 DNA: TGCGCCAGCAGCTTGGGGTCCACACAACTCTCTGGAAACACCATATATTTT
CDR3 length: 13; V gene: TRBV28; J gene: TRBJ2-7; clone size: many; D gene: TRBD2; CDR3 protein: CASSPTSGRTQYF; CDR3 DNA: TGTGCCAGCAGTCCGACTAGCGGGAGAACCCAGTACTTC
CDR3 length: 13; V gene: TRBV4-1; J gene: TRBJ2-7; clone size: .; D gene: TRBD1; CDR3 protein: CATGTGSSYEQYF; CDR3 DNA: TGCGCCACCGGGACAGGGAGCTCCTACGAGCAGTACTTC
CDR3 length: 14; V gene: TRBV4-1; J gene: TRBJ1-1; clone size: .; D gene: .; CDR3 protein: CASSHPGRVSEAFF; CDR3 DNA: TGCGCCAGCAGCCATCCAGGCAGGGTGAGTGAAGCTTTCTTT
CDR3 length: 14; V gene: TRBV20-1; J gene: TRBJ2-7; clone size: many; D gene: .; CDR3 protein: CSARDNGGSYEQYF; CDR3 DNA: TGCAGTGCGAGGGACAATGGGGGCTCCTACGAGCAGTACTTC
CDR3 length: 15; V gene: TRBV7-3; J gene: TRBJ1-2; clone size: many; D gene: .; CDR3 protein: CASSLMGGGRYGYTF; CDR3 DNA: TGTGCCAGCAGCTTAATGGGAGGCGGTCGCTATGGCTACACCTTC
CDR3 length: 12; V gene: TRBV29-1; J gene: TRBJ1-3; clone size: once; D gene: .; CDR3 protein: CTAGGLGNTIYF; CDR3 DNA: TGCACCGCGGGGGGGCTCGGAAACACCATATATTTT
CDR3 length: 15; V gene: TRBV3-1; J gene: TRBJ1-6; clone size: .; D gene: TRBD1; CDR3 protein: CASSQGDRGNSPLHF; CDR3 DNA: TGTGCCAGCAGCCAAGGGGACAGGGGGAATTCACCCCTCCACTTT